The 12 T cell receptor beta chains in this list originate from one sample, sequenced in a study of read filtering for tumor transcriptome and immune sequencing. Molecular barcoded adaptors covering alpha/delta and beta/gamma chains were used on 400 to 450 ng RNA. TCRdb used MiXCR to reprocess the reads, holding one entry per CDR3 protein. The data show about 38,000 distinct CDR3 sequences, with 14% seen just once and less than 20% held by the top ten. The sequenced sample was a population of CD138-negative cells sorted from bone marrow. The source is a donor aged 40 or over with multiple myeloma.

In its sample, this clonotype was seen many times. The chain joins TRBV3-1 to TRBJ2-5; 7 bases match TRBD1. The V segment lost 0 bases and the J segment 5 bases; nucleotides outside the gene matches: 9. This CDR3 spans 16 amino acids. Germline loops: CDR1 LGHDT, CDR2 YNNKEL (reference sequence). This CDR3 reads CASSQDETGTLETQYF. DNA of the CDR3: TGTGCCAGCAGCCAAGACGAGACAGGGACGTTGGAGACCCAGTACTTC.

Comment on this clonotype: The junction departs from the called germline gene at one end, perhaps through a read error. The V and J genes are TRBV3-1 and TRBJ1-1, with no clear D. From germline, CDR1 is LGHDT and CDR2 YNNKEL (reference sequence). The CDR3 spans 13 residues. The CDR3 region has the DNA TGTGCCAGCGGCCAAGCACAGAACACTGACGCTTTCTTT. The encoded protein is CASGQAQNTDAFF.

With respect to this clonotype: This may be a read error: a much more frequent sequence differs by one nucleotide. No conserved phenylalanine or tryptophan ends this CDR3, so it is likely a read error. CDR3 DNA: TGTGCCAGCAGTTACAGGGCAGGGGGCTCTCGCGAGCAGTACTAC. This sequence encodes CASSYRAGGSREQYY. The chain links TRBV6-1 to TRBJ2-7; 8 bases map to TRBD1. Germline V gene data show CDR1 as MNHNS and CDR2 as SASEGT. V was clipped by 5 bases and J by 6 bases; unmatched bases: 12. This CDR3 has 15 amino acids.

The chain combines TRBV7-8 with TRBJ2-2, with D unresolved. The CDR3 covers 13 residues. Trimming shortened V by 5 bases and J by 4 bases, and 8 bases separated the two germline ends. Per germline, CDR1 SGHVS and CDR2 FQNEAQ. The CDR3 spells CASSPLGTGELFF. The DNA of the CDR3 is TGTGCCAGCAGCCCCCTTGGCACCGGGGAGCTGTTTTTT.

This clonotype was seen repeatedly, ten times or more. The V gene is TRBV5-1, the J gene TRBJ1-5, with D perhaps TRBD1 (5 bases). Germline V lookup: CDR1 SGHRS, CDR2 YFSETQ. This CDR3 has 15 residues. V was trimmed by 0 bases and J by 0 bases, leaving 7 bases between them. This CDR3 reads CASSLGQNSNQPQHF. The DNA for the CDR3 is TGCGCCAGCAGCTTGGGACAGAATAGCAATCAGCCCCAGCATTTT.

Points on this clonotype: With a far larger clone one base away, a read error is the likely cause. V is TRBV4-3 and J is TRBJ2-1; 7 nucleotides align to TRBD2. Germline CDR1 is LGHNA and CDR2 is YSLEER. The CDR3 runs 13 residues. CDR3 sequence: CASSQGAGYELFF. CDR3 in DNA: TGTGCCAGCAGCCAAGGAGCGGGGTATGAGCTGTTCTTC.

With regard to this clonotype: Just one base apart from a much larger clone, this may be a read error. The rearrangement uses TRBV7-9 and TRBJ2-2; TRBD1 matches at 7 bases. The germline CDR1 and CDR2 sequences are SEHNR and FQNEAQ (reference sequence). The CDR3 sequence is 17 residues long. Losses at the gene ends were 5 bases for V and 0 bases for J; bases not matched to a gene: 9. Here the CDR3 reads CASSQRTGPANTGELFF. CDR3 bases: TGTGCCAGCAGCCAACGGACAGGACCTGCGAACACCGGGGAGCTGTTTTTT.

This clonotype occurred many times. The chain uses TRBV7-2 and TRBJ2-5; a weak D match, TRBD1 (6 bases). This CDR3 contains 14 residues. Germline assignment: CDR1 SGHTA and CDR2 FQGNSA. The V gene lost 2 bases and the J gene lost 2 bases, with 9 bases spanning the gap. This CDR3 reads CASSLNGQQETQYF. CDR3 sequence (DNA): TGTGCCAGCAGCTTAAACGGACAGCAAGAGACCCAGTACTTC.

As regards this clonotype: Because it lacks the conserved phenylalanine or tryptophan at the end, this CDR3 is likely a read error. V is TRBV7-9 and J is TRBJ2-6, with D maybe TRBD2 (5 bases). The length of the CDR3 is 16 residues. CDR1 and CDR2 (germline): SEHNR, FQNEAQ (reference sequence). The CDR3 nucleotides are TGTGCCTGCAGCTTAGCGCAAGGGTCTGGGGCCAACGTCCTGACTTAC. As protein: CACSLAQGSGANVLTY.

The V gene is TRBV25-1, the J gene TRBJ1-1; D gene ambiguous. The CDR3 has 16 residues. Germline assignment: CDR1 MGHDK and CDR2 SYGVNS. The V and J ends lost 1 base and 7 bases respectively, with 19 bases between them. CDR3: CASSESRPSGRFEAFF. The CDR3 region has the DNA TGTGCCAGCAGTGAATCTCGGCCCTCCGGACGGTTTGAAGCTTTCTTT.

This clonotype appeared many times. This rearrangement joins TRBV5-1 to TRBJ2-7; TRBD1 matches 7 bases. Germline CDR1 reads SGHRS; CDR2 reads YFSETQ. The CDR3 is made up of 14 amino acids. V lost 1 base, J lost 4 bases, and 5 bases stayed unmatched. DNA for the CDR3: TGCGCCAGCAGCTTGAGGGGGCGGACTTACGAGCAGTACTTC. This encodes CASSLRGRTYEQYF.

This clonotype was counted between two and nine times. A much larger clone lies one base from this, so it may be a read error. The conserved final phenylalanine or tryptophan is absent from the CDR3, which likely points to a read error. CDR3 protein: CASSEGAGVTEAFS. The CDR3 region has the DNA TGTGCCAGCAGTGAAGGGGCAGGGGTTACTGAAGCTTTCTCT. The chain links TRBV6-1 to TRBJ1-1, with a possible D match to TRBD1 (6 bases). With 1 base removed from V and 5 bases from J, the gap between germline ends came to 11 bases. Germline lookup yields CDR1 MNHNS and CDR2 SASEGT. The CDR3 is 14 amino acids.